Listed below are T cell receptor beta chains from one sample, sequenced in a study of CD8 T cells in Susac syndrome. MiXCR, run by TCRdb on the immunoSEQ multiplex PCR reads, gives a single entry per CDR3 protein. This table has fewer than 350,000 distinct CDR3 sequences, roughly 94% appearing once. Source material: CD4+ T cells from PBMCs. Receptor source: a human donor with multiple sclerosis. The CDR3 runs from the conserved cysteine through the conserved F or W. Size is omitted from some rows. Given values are once, few, many or a class for expanded clones.

cdr3_length	clone_size	v_call	cdr3_aa
14	.	TRBV19	CASSQVGETGELFF
15	.	TRBV5-1	CASSLAGGPWDEQFF
14	.	TRBV6-2/TRBV6-3	CASSYWRQRYGYTF
14	.	TRBV5-6	CASSLVTGYNEQFF
13	.	TRBV9	CASSVGPQAEAFF
16	.	TRBV5-1	CASSPWEARNTGELFF
15	.	TRBV7-2	CASSETGQGFMGYTF
17	.	TRBV5-1	CASSLGAQPKSQETQYF
15	.	TRBV6-5	CASSYFGTGYYGYTF
13	few	TRBV19	CASSPGREYGYTF
14	.	TRBV6-5	CASSYTGQTYEQYF
16	.	TRBV12-5	CASGLRGLAAYNEQFF
16	.	TRBV20-1	CSARDPVGGLNTEAFF
15	.	TRBV4-1	CASRRMTSAPDTQYF
14	.	TRBV7-3	CASSAGPGYNEQFF
13	.	TRBV27	CASSWDSNYGYTF
19	.	TRBV27	CASSLTGRTGGMIPYGYTF
14	.	TRBV7-9	CASSPQPGTDTQYF
15	.	TRBV7-8	CASSLIAGDEYEQYF
12	few	TRBV18	CASSLRPDTQYF
15	.	TRBV5-1	CASSLRRVTGETQYF
17	.	TRBV3-1	CASSDYRGTGETGELFF
14	.	TRBV12-3/TRBV12-4	CASSLQGRGSPLHF
13	once	TRBV20-1	CSASLGQAYGYTF
14	.	TRBV5-1	CASSGGQGHTEAFF
14	few	TRBV18	CASSPRQSTDTQYF
18	.	TRBV2	CASGTLRTSGRAGGELFF
13	.	TRBV20-1	CSARDRTEYGYTF
13	.	TRBV5-6	CASSAGLHYEQYF
16	.	TRBV28	CASRHGGTATNYGYTF
16	.	TRBV9	CASSPQRLAGAYEQYF
17	.	TRBV7-3	CASSLATGTGVGETQYF
15	.	TRBV20-1	CSASRTRGNTGELFF
16	.	TRBV4-3	CASSQDSGQGIYGYTF
14	.	TRBV5-1	CASSFDRGSHEQYF
16	.	TRBV4-1	CASSQSFGSYLWEQYF
17	.	TRBV7-3	CASSFLGSDRFPRPQYF
14	.	TRBV7-9	CASSLVNRVYEQYF
14	.	TRBV20-1	CSAWTPGQRETQYF
18	once	TRBV6-2/TRBV6-3	CASSYSRGLAGPYNEQFF
15	.	TRBV20-1	CSASPPRAGGETQYF
15	.	TRBV18	CASSPLGAEEETQYF
19	.	TRBV12-3/TRBV12-4	CASSLAWTSTPLRGETQYF
15	.	TRBV12-3/TRBV12-4	CASSPGGGGMETQYF
15	once	TRBV19	CASSITPGQPYEQYF
19	.	TRBV7-7	CASSLGVRASGTPRDEQFF
16	.	TRBV2	CASSKTGGSGNQPQHF